These T cell receptor beta chains were read from a single sample in a study of blood T cell repertoires in COVID-19. TCRdb keeps only in-frame clones here, not all; method: immunoSEQ multiplex PCR. This sample has around 170,000 clones, with around four fifths found just once. The sample taken for sequencing was PBMCs or T cells enriched from blood (not recorded which). The receptors stem from a woman between 50 and 59 years old who had recovered from COVID-19. The conserved cysteine and the conserved F or W are not part of the CDR3 here. The order of the fields is V gene, J gene, CDR3 protein.

V gene: TRBV2; J gene: TRBJ1-5; CDR3 protein: ASRGGRQPQH
V gene: TRBV3-1/TRBV3-2; J gene: TRBJ2-7; CDR3 protein: ASSPTGTSGRYEQY
V gene: TRBV7-8; J gene: TRBJ2-7; CDR3 protein: ASSLGRTEYYEQY
V gene: TRBV2; J gene: TRBJ2-7; CDR3 protein: ASSEAYRDEQY
V gene: TRBV7-2; J gene: TRBJ2-7; CDR3 protein: ASSLAQRYEQY
V gene: TRBV2; J gene: TRBJ2-7; CDR3 protein: ASSKSGTSGFYEQY
V gene: TRBV9; J gene: TRBJ1-2; CDR3 protein: ASSVVPGMGGYT
V gene: TRBV2; J gene: TRBJ2-4; CDR3 protein: ASSVTENIQY
V gene: TRBV5-8; J gene: TRBJ1-3; CDR3 protein: ASGTGRGNTIY
V gene: TRBV18; J gene: TRBJ1-1; CDR3 protein: ASSGGARTEAF
V gene: TRBV27; J gene: TRBJ2-2; CDR3 protein: ASSLAFLAGPNTGELF
V gene: TRBV28; J gene: TRBJ1-6; CDR3 protein: ASSPGQPRSPLH
V gene: TRBV28; J gene: TRBJ2-2; CDR3 protein: ASRPRGIGELF
V gene: TRBV15; J gene: TRBJ1-3; CDR3 protein: ATSRDGVGGNTIY
V gene: TRBV27; J gene: TRBJ1-6; CDR3 protein: ASSLSLGRSSYNSPLH
V gene: TRBV4-2; J gene: TRBJ1-1; CDR3 protein: ASSPRVGDTEAF
V gene: TRBV9; J gene: TRBJ1-1; CDR3 protein: ASSVGPATQGGNTEAF
V gene: TRBV21-1; J gene: TRBJ2-7; CDR3 protein: ASSKTSGGTETSSEQY
V gene: TRBV7-9; J gene: TRBJ2-5; CDR3 protein: ASSLPAGGPETQY
V gene: TRBV18; J gene: TRBJ1-2; CDR3 protein: ASSSGQGYGYT
V gene: TRBV19; J gene: TRBJ1-2; CDR3 protein: ASSPGGLGGYT
V gene: TRBV2; J gene: TRBJ1-3; CDR3 protein: ASSEGQSGNTIY
V gene: TRBV15; J gene: TRBJ1-2; CDR3 protein: ATSRDRGDLSGYT
V gene: TRBV7-9; J gene: TRBJ1-3; CDR3 protein: ASSPQGAGNTIY
V gene: TRBV6-5; J gene: TRBJ2-3; CDR3 protein: ASSLLAQLTDTQY
V gene: TRBV2; J gene: TRBJ2-7; CDR3 protein: ASGGLYSYEQY
V gene: TRBV6-5; J gene: TRBJ2-7; CDR3 protein: ASRRGSYEQY
V gene: TRBV9; J gene: TRBJ1-3; CDR3 protein: ASSVAGTGNTIY
V gene: TRBV3-1/TRBV3-2; J gene: TRBJ2-2; CDR3 protein: ASSQVYSPAGELF
V gene: TRBV10-3; J gene: TRBJ1-6; CDR3 protein: ASHRADNSPLH
V gene: TRBV4-2; J gene: TRBJ2-3; CDR3 protein: ASSQAITDTQY
V gene: TRBV4-2; J gene: TRBJ2-2; CDR3 protein: ASSPRDSFANTGELF
V gene: TRBV7-9; J gene: TRBJ1-5; CDR3 protein: ASSLGGPVQPQH
V gene: TRBV7-9; J gene: TRBJ2-5; CDR3 protein: ASSRQGIQETQY
V gene: TRBV11-2; J gene: TRBJ1-6; CDR3 protein: ASRGGPGEYLH
V gene: TRBV28; J gene: TRBJ1-5; CDR3 protein: ATSVSSNQPQH
V gene: TRBV7-3; J gene: TRBJ2-1; CDR3 protein: ASSTLGGQGAGEQF
V gene: TRBV7-2; J gene: TRBJ1-2; CDR3 protein: ASSAQSGESYGYT
V gene: TRBV5-4; J gene: TRBJ1-1; CDR3 protein: ASSAAVGQTNTEAF
V gene: TRBV18; J gene: TRBJ2-2; CDR3 protein: ASSPTTNTGELF
V gene: TRBV11-2; J gene: TRBJ1-6; CDR3 protein: ASSVDRARPLH